The clone carrying this TCR beta chain has just a few counts. V lost 1 base to trimming and J lost 6 bases, with 10 bases between them. Germline V gene sequence: CDR1 LGHNA, CDR2 YNFKEQ. This CDR3 is built from 13 residues. Vbeta (60) and Jbeta (13) primers were used in the PCR. The repertoire was sequenced with immunoSEQ multiplex PCR; TCRdb's copy has only in-frame clones and lacks some. This sample has roughly 180,000 clones; 84% occur once, and the top ten carry 1%. The sample comes from a study of cytomegalovirus exposure and HLA in healthy donors. The material sequenced was PBMCs. The receptor was derived from a man in his thirties or forties in good health and CMV-seronegative. This chain uses TRBV4-2 with TRBJ2-7; no reliable D call. CDR3 loop: CASSQVLEREQYF. The CDR3 DNA reads as TGTGCCAGCAGCCAAGTCCTGGAGCGCGAGCAGTACTTC.